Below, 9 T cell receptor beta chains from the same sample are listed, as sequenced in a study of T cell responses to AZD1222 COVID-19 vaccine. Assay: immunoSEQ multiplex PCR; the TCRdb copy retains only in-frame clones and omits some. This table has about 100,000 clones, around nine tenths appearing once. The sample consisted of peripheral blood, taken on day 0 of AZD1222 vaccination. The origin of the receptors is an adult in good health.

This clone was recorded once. The CDR3 spells CAWSGPSQQYF. The DNA for the CDR3 is TGTGCCTGGAGTGGACCTTCCCAGCAGTACTTC. V and J are TRBV30 and TRBJ2-7; unclear D gene. Between the trimmed V and J ends, which lost 1 base and 8 bases, there was a span of 9 bases. Germline CDR1 and CDR2: GTSNPN and SVGIG (reference sequence). The CDR3 is 11 residues long.

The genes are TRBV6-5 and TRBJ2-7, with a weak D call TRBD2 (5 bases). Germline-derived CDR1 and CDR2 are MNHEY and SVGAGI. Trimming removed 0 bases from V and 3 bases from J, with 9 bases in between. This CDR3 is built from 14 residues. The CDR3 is CASSYSAGDYEQYF. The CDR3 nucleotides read TGTGCCAGCAGTTACTCGGCGGGCGACTACGAGCAGTACTTC.

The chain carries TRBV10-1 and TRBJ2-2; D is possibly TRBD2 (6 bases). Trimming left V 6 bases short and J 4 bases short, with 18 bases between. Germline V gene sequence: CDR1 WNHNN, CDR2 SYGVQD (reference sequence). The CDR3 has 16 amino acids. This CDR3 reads CASSDEGRDSTGELFF. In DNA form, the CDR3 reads TGCGCCAGCAGCGATGAAGGACGGGACTCCACCGGGGAGCTGTTTTTT.

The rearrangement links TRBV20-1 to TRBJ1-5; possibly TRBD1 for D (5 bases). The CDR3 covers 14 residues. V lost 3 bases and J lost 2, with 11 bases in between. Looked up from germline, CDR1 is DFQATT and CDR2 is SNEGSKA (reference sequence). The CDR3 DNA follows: TGCAGTGCTAGTACCAGGGTCGGCAATCAGCCCCAGCATTTT. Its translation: CSASTRVGNQPQHF.

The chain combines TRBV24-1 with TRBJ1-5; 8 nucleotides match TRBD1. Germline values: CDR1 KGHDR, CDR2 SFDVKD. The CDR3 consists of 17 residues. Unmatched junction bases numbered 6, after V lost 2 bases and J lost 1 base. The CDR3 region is CATSDSRGQGSNQPQHF. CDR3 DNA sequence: TGTGCCACCAGTGATTCCAGGGGGCAGGGGAGCAATCAGCCCCAGCATTTT.

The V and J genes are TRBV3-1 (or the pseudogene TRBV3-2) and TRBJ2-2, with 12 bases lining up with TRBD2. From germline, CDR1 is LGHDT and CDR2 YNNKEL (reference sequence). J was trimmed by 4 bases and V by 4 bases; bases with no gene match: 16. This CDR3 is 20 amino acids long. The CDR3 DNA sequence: TGTGCCAGCAGCCTTCCCCCCCGACTAGCGGGGGTTAAAAGCACCGGGGAGCTGTTTTTT. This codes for CASSLPPRLAGVKSTGELFF.

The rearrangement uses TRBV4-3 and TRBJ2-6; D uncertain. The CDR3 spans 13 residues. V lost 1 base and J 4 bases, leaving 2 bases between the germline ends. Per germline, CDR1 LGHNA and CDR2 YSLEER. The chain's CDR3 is CASSQAGANVLTF. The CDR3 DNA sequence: TGCGCCAGCAGCCAAGCCGGGGCCAACGTCCTGACTTTC.

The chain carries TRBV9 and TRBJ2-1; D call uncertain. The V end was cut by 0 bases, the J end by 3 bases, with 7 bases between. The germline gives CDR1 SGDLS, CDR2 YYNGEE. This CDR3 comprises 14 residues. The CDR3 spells CASSVENNYNEQFF. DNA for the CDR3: TGTGCCAGCAGCGTAGAGAACAACTACAATGAGCAGTTCTTC.

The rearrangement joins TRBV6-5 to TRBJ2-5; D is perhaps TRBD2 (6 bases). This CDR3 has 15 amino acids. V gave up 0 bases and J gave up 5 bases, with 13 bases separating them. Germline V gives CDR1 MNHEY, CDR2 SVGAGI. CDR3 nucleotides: TGTGCCAGCAGTTACTCTGGCTCTGCGGGGGAGACCCAGTACTTC. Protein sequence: CASSYSGSAGETQYF.